The subject of this entry is one TCR beta chain. Its antigen is unidentified. The sample originates from a study of PD-1 blockade in classical Hodgkin lymphoma. General study points: At baseline, newly diagnosed patients reportedly showed less TCR diversity than healthy donors.

Brentuximab vedotin exposure varied among the patients, all of whom had relapsed after autologous stem cell transplantation. Complete response, partial response or progressive disease was each patient's best response. The repertoire was sequenced with immunoSEQ multiplex PCR; TCRdb's copy has only in-frame clones and lacks some. Of about 97,000 clones listed, approximately 83% are singletons. The length of the CDR3 is 16 residues. The ends were cut back, 2 bases at V and 4 bases at J, with 17 bases in the middle. CDR1 is SGHRS, CDR2 YFSETQ, per germline. This material consisted of peripheral blood mononuclear cells (PBMCs), taken at baseline. The gene calls are TRBV5-1 and TRBJ2-3; weak D call: TRBD2 (5 bases). The TCR originated in a human donor with classical Hodgkin lymphoma. The CDR3 protein is CASSFGLGDGSDTQYF. In DNA, the CDR3 is TGCGCCAGCAGCTTCGGTCTGGGAGACGGTTCAGATACGCAGTATTTT.